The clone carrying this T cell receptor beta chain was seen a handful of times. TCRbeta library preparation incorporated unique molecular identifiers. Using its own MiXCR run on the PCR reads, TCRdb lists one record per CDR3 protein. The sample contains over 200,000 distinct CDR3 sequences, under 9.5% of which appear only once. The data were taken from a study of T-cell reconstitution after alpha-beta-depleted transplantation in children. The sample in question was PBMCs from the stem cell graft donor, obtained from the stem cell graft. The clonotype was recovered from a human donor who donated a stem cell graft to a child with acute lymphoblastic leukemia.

CDR3 nucleotide sequence: TGTGCCAGCAGCTTTGGGCCGGTGGACCAGCCCCAGCATTTT. It translates to CASSFGPVDQPQHF. The rearrangement joins TRBV5-5 to TRBJ1-5, with D unclear. This CDR3 has 14 residues. V was trimmed by 2 bases and J by 7 bases, leaving 13 bases between them. Germline V gene lookup returns CDR1 SGHKS and CDR2 YYEKEE (reference sequence).